Below are 21 T cell receptor beta chains sequenced from a single sample in a study of blood T cell repertoires in COVID-19. Profiling relied on immunoSEQ multiplex PCR, and the TCRdb table lists in-frame clones only, not all of them. Counted here are 17,000 or so clones, around four fifths occurring once; the ten biggest clones make up 20% to 25%. Sequencing was carried out using peripheral blood. These receptors originate from a man aged 55 to 70 with active or convalescent COVID-19.

The genes are TRBV30 and TRBJ2-7, with 9 bases fitting TRBD1. The V gene's germline CDR1 is GTSNPN and CDR2 SVGIG (reference sequence). This CDR3 spans 14 amino acids. Germline trimming cut 0 bases from V and 5 bases from J; bases unmatched to any gene: 5. The CDR3 loop reads CAWSVGTGLDEQYF. The DNA of the CDR3 is TGTGCCTGGAGTGTTGGGACAGGGTTAGACGAGCAGTACTTC.

This rearrangement joins TRBV24-1 to TRBJ2-1, with 10 bases that match TRBD2. Germline lookup yields CDR1 KGHDR and CDR2 SFDVKD. Losses at the gene ends were 4 bases for V and 4 bases for J; bases not matched to a gene: 6. The length of the CDR3 is 16 residues. The CDR3 DNA sequence: TGTGCCACCAGTGACCCCGGGACTAGCGCGTACAATGAGCAGTTCTTC. Residues: CATSDPGTSAYNEQFF.

The rearrangement uses TRBV19 and TRBJ2-3; TRBD1 matches 9 bases. The CDR3 covers 16 residues. The germline V gene encodes CDR1 LNHDA and CDR2 SQIVND (reference sequence). V shed 4 bases and J 5 bases; nucleotides not matched to a gene: 10. CDR3 bases: TGTGCCAGTAGTAGAATACAGGGGGCGGGCGGAGATACGCAGTATTTT. This encodes CASSRIQGAGGDTQYF.

The rearrangement uses TRBV11-2 and TRBJ1-1; a possible D gene is TRBD1 (5 bases). Germline assignment: CDR1 SGHAT and CDR2 FQNNGV. The V gene lost 5 bases and the J gene lost 3 bases, with 13 bases spanning the gap. The CDR3 extends over 14 amino acids. The CDR3 protein is CASSPSGGYTEAFF. CDR3 in DNA: TGTGCCAGCAGCCCCTCGGGGGGGTACACTGAAGCTTTCTTT. The variable domain in full, completed from reference TRBV11-2 and TRBJ1-1, reads EAGVAQSPRYKIIEKRQSVAFWCNPISGHATLYWYQQILGQGPKLLIQFQNNGVVDDSQLPKDRFSAERLKGVDSTLKIQPAKLEDSAVYLCASSPSGGYTEAFFGQGTRLTVV.

This clone showed up just once. The chain employs TRBV7-2 and TRBJ2-5; maybe TRBD2 (7 bases). Germline V CDR1 and CDR2: SGHTA, FQGNSA. The CDR3 is 13 residues long. The V end lost 3 bases, the J end lost 9 bases, and 14 bases lay between the germline ends. CDR3 coding DNA: TGTGCCAGCAGCTTTAACAGGGCGGGAGCCCAGTACTTC. It translates to CASSFNRAGAQYF.

This rearrangement joins TRBV10-3 to TRBJ2-1, with 13 positions matching TRBD2. There are 14 residues in the CDR3. Unmatched junction bases numbered 4, after V lost 8 bases and J lost 6 bases. CDR1 and CDR2 from the germline V gene are ENHRY and SYGVKD. CDR3 sequence: CAIGGLAGTNEQFF. The CDR3 DNA reads as TGTGCCATCGGGGGACTAGCGGGGACCAATGAGCAGTTCTTC.

The gene calls are TRBV2 and TRBJ1-5; tentative D call: TRBD1 (5 bases). This CDR3 has 15 amino acids. V lost 6 bases and J 0 bases, leaving 12 bases between the germline ends. CDR1 SNHLY and CDR2 FYNNEI come from the germline V gene. CDR3 protein: CASRMDTYSNQPQHF. CDR3 coding DNA: TGTGCCAGCAGGATGGACACGTATAGCAATCAGCCCCAGCATTTT.

This clone was detected a few times. V is TRBV28 and J is TRBJ1-1, with 7 bases that match TRBD1. The J segment lost 4 bases and the V segment lost 4 bases, leaving 3 bases of the junction unmatched. The CDR3 is made up of 13 amino acids. In germline, CDR1 is MDHEN, CDR2 SYDVKM. Written as DNA, the CDR3 is TGTGCCAGCAGTTCCGAGGGGGCCACTGAAGCTTTCTTT. Amino acid sequence: CASSSEGATEAFF.

There are a few counts of this clone. The chain couples TRBV14 to TRBJ1-4; D might be TRBD1 (6 bases). There are 14 residues in the CDR3. Trimming pared 3 bases from V and 7 bases from J, leaving 12 bases between. Germline V gives CDR1 SGHDN, CDR2 FVKESK. The CDR3 spells CASSQGARSEKLFF. CDR3 sequence (DNA): TGTGCCAGCAGCCAGGGGGCGCGTAGTGAAAAACTGTTTTTT.

The chain couples TRBV7-2 to TRBJ2-5; TRBD2 matches 14 bases. J was trimmed by 4 bases and V by 1 base; bases with no gene match: 5. The CDR3 covers 17 residues. In germline, CDR1 is SGHTA, CDR2 FQGNSA. CDR3: CASSLGATSGGAETQYF. In nucleotides, the CDR3 is TGTGCCAGCAGCTTAGGAGCGACTAGCGGGGGGGCAGAGACCCAGTACTTC.

The rearrangement joins TRBV6-5 to TRBJ1-2, with 10 bases identical to TRBD1. After removal of 7 bases from V and 8 bases from J, the junction contained 10 bases not matched to a gene. Looked up from germline, CDR1 is MNHEY and CDR2 is SVGAGI. This CDR3 is 14 amino acids long. The CDR3 reads CASILQGQGNGYTF. The CDR3 bases are TGTGCCAGCATCCTCCAGGGACAGGGGAACGGCTACACCTTC.

V and J are TRBV11-3 and TRBJ2-2; a possible D gene is TRBD2 (5 bases). This CDR3 spans 14 amino acids. Trimming shortened V by 5 bases and J by 4 bases, and 11 bases separated the two germline ends. The germline gives CDR1 SGHNT, CDR2 YENEEA. The CDR3 sequence: CASSRPGLTGELFF. The CDR3 region has the DNA TGTGCCAGCAGCCGCCCCGGACTCACCGGGGAGCTGTTTTTT.

The V call is TRBV5-1, the J call TRBJ2-3; 10 bases align to TRBD2. The J segment lost 6 bases and the V segment lost 2 bases, leaving 6 bases of the junction unmatched. Germline V gives CDR1 SGHRS, CDR2 YFSETQ. The CDR3 is made up of 15 amino acids. The CDR3 loop is CASSFQGLASDTQYF. The CDR3 nucleotides read TGCGCCAGCAGCTTCCAGGGACTAGCGTCTGATACGCAGTATTTT.

The rearrangement uses TRBV19 and TRBJ1-4; TRBD1 agrees at 8 bases. The CDR3 runs to 16 residues. From germline, CDR1 is LNHDA and CDR2 SQIVND (reference sequence). V shed 3 bases, J shed 3 bases, and the junction held 6 bases outside the gene matches. CDR3 sequence: CASSIGRGLSNEKLFF. CDR3 bases: TGTGCCAGTAGTATTGGCAGGGGGCTTTCTAATGAAAAACTGTTTTTT.

DNA for the CDR3: TGTGCCAGCAGTTCCCCGACAGACGAGCAGTACTTC. The encoded protein is CASSSPTDEQYF. The V and J genes are TRBV6-6 and TRBJ2-7; TRBD1 might be the D (5 bases). The CDR3 is 12 residues long. CDR1 is MNHNY and CDR2 is SVGAGI in the germline V gene (reference sequence). V dropped 4 bases and J dropped 5 bases, with 9 bases sitting between them.

This sequence joins TRBV28 and TRBJ1-5, with 8 bases fitting TRBD1. This CDR3 spans 16 amino acids. The trim removed 5 bases at V and 4 bases at J, leaving 10 bases unmatched. Germline V gives CDR1 MDHEN, CDR2 SYDVKM. CDR3: CASSPIGTGTNQPQHF. CDR3 nucleotide sequence: TGTGCCAGCAGTCCCATCGGGACAGGCACAAATCAGCCCCAGCATTTT.

V usage is TRBV5-1 and J usage is TRBJ2-3, with TRBD2 matching 12 bases. This CDR3 is 18 amino acids long. The ends lost 0 bases at V and 3 bases at J; junction bases unmatched: 8. Germline CDR1 reads SGHRS; CDR2 reads YFSETQ. The CDR3 here is CASSLGPSGRAQTDTQYF. In nucleotides, the CDR3 is TGCGCCAGCAGCTTGGGGCCTAGCGGGAGGGCCCAGACAGATACGCAGTATTTT.

The chain is built from TRBV7-2 and TRBJ2-7; 7 bases line up with TRBD2. Per the germline V gene, CDR1 is SGHTA and CDR2 is FQGNSA. CDR3 length: 14 residues. V lost 7 bases and J lost 2; bases outside the gene matches: 8. CDR3 sequence reads: CASNSLAAPYEQYF. The CDR3 bases are TGTGCCAGCAACTCCCTAGCGGCCCCCTACGAGCAGTACTTC.

The chain recombines TRBV27 with TRBJ2-7; 8 nucleotides agree with TRBD1. This CDR3 has 14 amino acids. Germline assignment: CDR1 MNHEY and CDR2 SMNVEV (reference sequence). The ends lost 4 bases at V and 6 bases at J; junction bases unmatched: 8. CDR3 nucleotides: TGTGCCAGCAGTTCGACAGGGGCCAAGAGCGAGCAGTACTTC. It yields the protein CASSSTGAKSEQYF.

The chain recombines TRBV4-1 with TRBJ2-2; 10 bases fit TRBD2. Losses at the gene ends were 3 bases for V and 6 bases for J; bases not matched to a gene: 4. Per germline, CDR1 MGHRA and CDR2 YSYEKL. This CDR3 contains 15 residues. The CDR3 DNA reads as TGCGCCAGCAGCCATACAGCGGGGGGGCCCGGGGAGCTGTTTTTT. Protein product: CASSHTAGGPGELFF.

V gene TRBV7-3 combines with J gene TRBJ2-5; TRBD2 matches at 14 bases. Per the germline V gene, CDR1 is SGHTA and CDR2 is FQGTGA. After removal of 4 bases from V and 6 bases from J, the junction contained 7 bases not matched to a gene. This CDR3 has 16 amino acids. CDR3 protein: CASSSGGTSGGQTQYF. The CDR3 DNA reads as TGTGCCAGCAGCTCCGGCGGGACTAGCGGGGGACAGACCCAGTACTTC.